Reported below is one TCR beta chain. This receptor's antigen is unknown. No much larger clone is present one base from it, and per-base qualities are unavailable. Genomic DNA was extracted from sorted cells for sequencing of the TCRbeta CDR3 region. The immunoSEQ Assay was used for sequencing of TCRbeta CDR3 regions. Drawn from immuneACCESS, this table holds only the in-frame rearrangements with V and J called that TCRdb kept. Clones are partly lost; checked studies trace under half to an unresolved V gene and leave the rest unexplained. This sample holds tens of thousands of clones; approximately 81% were observed only once. The ten largest clones add up to around 4.3% of the sample. From the cysteine up to the phenylalanine, the CDR3 has a length of 16 residues. The retained sequence is limited to the CDR3, 48 bases, with the frame set at the first base. Reading the germline V gene gives CDR1 LGHNA and CDR2 YSLEER.

This sample was included in a study of OX40 agonist ivuxolimab in advanced cancers. Concerning the study at large: Ivuxolimab was a fully human IgG2 agonistic monoclonal antibody targeting the costimulatory receptor OX40 (CD134). The paper covers the monotherapy dose-escalation part of the phase I ivuxolimab trial, which included N ≈ 54 patients. Patients were allowed to have had prior anti-PD-1, anti-PD-L1 or anti-CTLA-4 therapy, and around 40% of the dose-escalation patients had previously received checkpoint inhibitors. In the dose-escalation cohort, more than 75% of patients were male, and the mean age was roughly 60 years, with a range of roughly 20 to 80. Intravenous ivuxolimab was administered to patients every 2 weeks at six dose levels: 0.01, 0.1, 0.3, 1.5, 3 and 10 mg/kg. Among the approximately 50 dose-escalation patients, 19 had hepatocellular carcinoma, 15 or so melanoma, 9 renal cell carcinoma and 9 head and neck cancer. Three dose-escalation patients achieved partial responses, one with hepatocellular carcinoma and two with cutaneous melanoma. Peripheral TCRbeta sequencing aimed to test whether ivuxolimab altered TCR sequence diversity and caused clonal T-cell expansion. Findings and caveats that apply to the study as a whole: The antigen specificity of the clonally expanded peripheral T cells was not determined. At doses from 0.1 to 3.0 mg/kg, clonal expansion was seen in both CD4+ and CD8+ blood T cells between baseline and week 6. Low levels of normalized T-cell clonal expansion were also shown by some nonresponding patients. In the 0.1-3.0 mg/kg groups, partial responders were among the patients with the lowest normalized peripheral clonal expansion, particularly in CD8+ T cells. After ivuxolimab, CD8+ T cells had more expanded clones than CD4+ T cells on average.

The trial excluded patients who had a history of autoimmune disease or who were on systemic immunosuppression. Peripheral blood for TCR sequencing was collected from all dose cohorts at baseline, on cycle 4 day 1, and on cycle 7 day 1. The samples were drawn from a first-in-human, open-label, multicenter phase I dose-escalation trial of ivuxolimab. Adults with locally advanced or metastatic head and neck squamous cell, hepatocellular, melanoma or renal cell carcinoma were enrolled in the trial. Before TCR sequencing, CD4+ T cells and CD8+ T cells from peripheral blood were sorted into separate populations.

The receptor comes from an adult with an advanced solid tumor such as melanoma, head and neck, liver or kidney cancer. Sequenced here: CD4+ or CD8+ T cells sorted from blood, sampled in a trial of the OX40 agonist ivuxolimab. The V and J segments used are TRBV4-3 and TRBJ2-5; 8 junctional bases match TRBD2. The better agreement between TRBJ2-7 and the DNA end casts doubt on the J call. The DNA reads as follows: TGCGCCAGCAGCCAAGATAGTGGAGCGGGAGCCTACGAGCAGTACTTC. It translates as CASSQDSGAGAYEQYF.